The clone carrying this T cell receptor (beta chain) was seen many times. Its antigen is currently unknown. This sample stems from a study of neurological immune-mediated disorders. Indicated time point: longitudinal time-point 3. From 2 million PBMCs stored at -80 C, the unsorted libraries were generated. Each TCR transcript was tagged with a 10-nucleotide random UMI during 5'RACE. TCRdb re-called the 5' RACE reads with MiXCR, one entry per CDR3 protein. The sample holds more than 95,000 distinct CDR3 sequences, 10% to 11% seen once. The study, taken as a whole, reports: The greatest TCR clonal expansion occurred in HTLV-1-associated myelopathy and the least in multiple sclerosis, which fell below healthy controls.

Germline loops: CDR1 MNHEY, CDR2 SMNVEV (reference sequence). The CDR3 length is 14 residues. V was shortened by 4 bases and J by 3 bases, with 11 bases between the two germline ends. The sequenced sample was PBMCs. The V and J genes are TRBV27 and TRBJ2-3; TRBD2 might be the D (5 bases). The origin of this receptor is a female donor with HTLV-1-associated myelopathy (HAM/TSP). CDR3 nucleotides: TGTGCCAGCAGTTCCCTCGGGGATACAGATACGCAGTATTTT. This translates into CASSSLGDTDTQYF.